These T cell receptor beta chains were read from a single sample in a study of T cells in Graves' hyperthyroidism and ophthalmopathy. A single record per CDR3 protein comes from TCRdb applying MiXCR to the multiplex PCR reads. The sample yields about 610,000 distinct CDR3 sequences, 15% to 20% seen once. Sequences were obtained from blood. The source is a middle-aged woman with Graves' ophthalmopathy. The CDR3 runs from the conserved cysteine through the conserved F or W. The order of the fields is V gene, D gene, clone size, J gene, CDR3 DNA, CDR3 protein. The D gene is left open where the match is weak. Clone size, where shown, is once, few, many, or a class for clones that have expanded.

>TRBV3-1|TRBD1|many|TRBJ1-4
TGTGCCAGCAGCCAACGGACAGGATCTAATGAAAAACTGTTTTTT
CASSQRTGSNEKLFF
>TRBV28|-|many|TRBJ1-5
TGTGCCAGCAGGAAGGGAGGCCTTAGCAATCAGCCCCAGCATTTT
CASRKGGLSNQPQHF
>TRBV20-1|-|many|TRBJ1-5
TGCAGTGCTAGAGATGGCGGGGGCGGACAGCCCCAGCATTTT
CSARDGGGGQPQHF
>TRBV6-6|-|-|TRBJ1-1
TGTGCCAGCAGTTACTCGAACCGAGTGGACACTGAAGCTTTCTTT
CASSYSNRVDTEAFF
>TRBV28|TRBD1|many|TRBJ2-7
TGTGCCAGCAGTTGGGACAGGGGCTTAGAGCAGTACTTC
CASSWDRGLEQYF
>TRBV12-3/TRBV12-4|-|many|TRBJ1-1
TGTGCCAGCAGTATCCGGGACAAGAACACTGAAGCTTTCTTT
CASSIRDKNTEAFF
>TRBV7-2|TRBD2|-|TRBJ2-1
TGTGCCAGCAGCTTAACCCCGTCGAGAGCGGGAGGGGGAGATGAGCAGTTCTTC
CASSLTPSRAGGGDEQFF
>TRBV29-1|-|few|TRBJ2-2
TGCAGCGCCTGGACAGCTAGGGAGGGCCTCACCGGGGAGCTGTTTTTT
CSAWTAREGLTGELFF
>TRBV7-9|TRBD1|many|TRBJ1-2
TGTGCCAGCAGCTCGGACAGGGTTGGTGGCTACACCTTC
CASSSDRVGGYTF
>TRBV27|TRBD2|-|TRBJ2-5
TGTGCCAGCAGTTACCCTTCCGGACTAGCGGGGGGGGTGTTACAAGAGACCCAGTACTTC
CASSYPSGLAGGVLQETQYF
>TRBV3-1|-|many|TRBJ2-5
TGTGCCAGCAGCCAAGTCGGTGAGACCCAGTACTTC
CASSQVGETQYF
>TRBV6-2/TRBV6-3|TRBD1|-|TRBJ2-7
TGTGCCAGCAGAAGCACCGGGACAGGGGTCTACGAGCAGTACTTC
CASRSTGTGVYEQYF
>TRBV5-5|-|few|TRBJ2-6
TGTGCCAGCAGCCCCGCGGGGAACTCTGGGGCCAACGTCCTGACTTTC
CASSPAGNSGANVLTF
>TRBV7-8|TRBD2|-|TRBJ2-2
TGTGCCAGCAGCTGGAGGCGGGCTAGCGGGGGGAACACCGGGGAGCTGTTTTTT
CASSWRRASGGNTGELFF
>TRBV5-4|-|few|TRBJ1-4
TGTGCCAGCAGCTACAAGGCGGTGAATGAAAAACTGTTTTTT
CASSYKAVNEKLFF
>TRBV12-3/TRBV12-4|TRBD2|many|TRBJ2-1
TGTGCCAGCAAAAGCGGGAGTGGTGGCAATGAGCAGTTCTTC
CASKSGSGGNEQFF
>TRBV28|TRBD1|many|TRBJ1-1
TGTGCCAGCAGTTTGGACAGGGGGCAGGCTTTCTTT
CASSLDRGQAFF
>TRBV11-2|-|medium-sized|TRBJ2-3
TGTGCCAGCAGCTTGGGAGCCGAAGGGGGGCACACAGATACGCAGTATTTT
CASSLGAEGGHTDTQYF
>TRBV29-1|-|few|TRBJ2-5
TGCAGCAGTCTCGGGGACCCACAAGAGACCCAGTACTTC
CSSLGDPQETQYF
>TRBV9|-|-|TRBJ2-2
TGTGCCAGCAGCGTAGTGGGACAAGGATTTACCGGGGAGCTGTTTTTT
CASSVVGQGFTGELFF
>TRBV5-1|TRBD2|-|TRBJ2-7
TGCGCCAGCAGCCGCGGGACTAGCGGGGGACCCTCCTACGAGCAGTACTTC
CASSRGTSGGPSYEQYF
>TRBV6-1|TRBD1|many|TRBJ2-7
TGTGCCAGCAGCGGGACAGGGCTTATCTACGAGCAGTACTTC
CASSGTGLIYEQYF
>TRBV12-3/TRBV12-4|TRBD1|-|TRBJ1-2
TGTGCCAGCAGGAGAACAGGGGGCGCAGCGGAAGGCTACACCTTC
CASRRTGGAAEGYTF
>TRBV20-1|-|-|TRBJ2-1
TGCAGTGCGGCCCGGGGGAGCTACCTTCTTAATGAGCAGTTCTTC
CSAARGSYLLNEQFF
>TRBV12-5|TRBD1|many|TRBJ1-2
TGTGCTAGTGGTTTGGAACCCCGGGACAGGGGTGGCTACACCTTC
CASGLEPRDRGGYTF
>TRBV18|-|-|TRBJ2-6
TGTGCCAGCTCACCAACTGGAGGTGCTGGGGCCAACGTCCTGACTTTC
CASSPTGGAGANVLTF
>TRBV30|-|-|TRBJ2-3
TGTGCCTGGATGGGGGGTGAAGGAAATACGCAGTATTTT
CAWMGGEGNTQYF
>TRBV18|-|-|TRBJ2-1
TGTGCCAGCTCACCAGGGATTGGGGTCTACAATGAGCAGTTCTTC
CASSPGIGVYNEQFF
>TRBV27|TRBD1|-|TRBJ1-1
TGTGCCAGCCGTTTGGGGACAGGCAACACTGAAGCTTTCTTT
CASRLGTGNTEAFF
>TRBV2|TRBD1|many|TRBJ2-3
TGTGCCAGCAGTGAAACAGGGGGTAGGGCAGATACGCAGTATTTT
CASSETGGRADTQYF
>TRBV5-1|-|few|TRBJ2-5
TGCGCCAGCAGCTTGCCCGGGGCAGGGCAAGAGACCCAGTACTTC
CASSLPGAGQETQYF
>TRBV6-2/TRBV6-3|TRBD1|few|TRBJ2-5
TGTGCCAGCAGTGATTGGGACAGGGGGCGCCAAGAGACCCAGTACTTC
CASSDWDRGRQETQYF
>TRBV2|-|many|TRBJ1-5
TGTGCCAGCAGTGAAGTGTTCGGTAGCAATCAGCCCCAGCATTTT
CASSEVFGSNQPQHF
>TRBV12-3/TRBV12-4|TRBD2|many|TRBJ2-1
TGTGCCAGCAGTTTAGGCGGACTAGCCCCCAATGAGCAGTTCTTC
CASSLGGLAPNEQFF
>TRBV30|-|few|TRBJ1-1
TGTGCTGCCAGTGTCGTGAACACTGAAGCTTTCTTT
CAASVVNTEAFF
>TRBV2|TRBD2|many|TRBJ2-7
TGTGCCAGCAGTGAAAGTCTCCCGGGACTAAGCGAGCAGTACTTC
CASSESLPGLSEQYF
>TRBV6-2/TRBV6-3|-|many|TRBJ1-6
TGTGCCAGCAGTTACTCGACAGGTGGATATTCACCCCTCCACTTT
CASSYSTGGYSPLHF